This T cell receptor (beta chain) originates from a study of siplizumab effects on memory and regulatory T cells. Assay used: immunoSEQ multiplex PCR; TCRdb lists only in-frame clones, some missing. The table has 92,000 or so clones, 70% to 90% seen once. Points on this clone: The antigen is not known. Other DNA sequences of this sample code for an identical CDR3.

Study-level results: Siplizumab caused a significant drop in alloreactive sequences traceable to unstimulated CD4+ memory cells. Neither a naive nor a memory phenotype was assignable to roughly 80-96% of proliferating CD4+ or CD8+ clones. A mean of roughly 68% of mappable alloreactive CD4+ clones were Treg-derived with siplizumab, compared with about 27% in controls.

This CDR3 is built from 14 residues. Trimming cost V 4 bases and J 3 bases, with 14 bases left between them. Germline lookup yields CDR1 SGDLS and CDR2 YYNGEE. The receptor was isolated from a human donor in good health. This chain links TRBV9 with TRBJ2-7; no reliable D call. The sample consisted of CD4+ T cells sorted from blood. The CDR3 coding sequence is TGTGCCAGCAGCTCCTCTCCCACAGACTACGAGCAGTACTTC. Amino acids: CASSSSPTDYEQYF.